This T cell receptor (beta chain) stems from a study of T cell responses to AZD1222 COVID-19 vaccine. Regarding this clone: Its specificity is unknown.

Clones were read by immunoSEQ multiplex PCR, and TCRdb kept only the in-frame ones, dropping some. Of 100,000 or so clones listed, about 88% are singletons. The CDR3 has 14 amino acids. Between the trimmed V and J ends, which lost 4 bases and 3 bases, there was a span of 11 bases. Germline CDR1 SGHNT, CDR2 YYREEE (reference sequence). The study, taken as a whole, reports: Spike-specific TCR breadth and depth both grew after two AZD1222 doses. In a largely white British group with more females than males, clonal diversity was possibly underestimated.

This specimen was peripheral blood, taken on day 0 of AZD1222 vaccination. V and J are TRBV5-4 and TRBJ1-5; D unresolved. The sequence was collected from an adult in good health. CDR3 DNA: TGTGCCAGCAGCGGTGACGGACCCAATCAGCCCCAGCATTTT. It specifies CASSGDGPNQPQHF. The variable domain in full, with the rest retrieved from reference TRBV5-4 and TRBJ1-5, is ETGVTQSPTHLIKTRGQQVTLRCSSQSGHNTVSWYQQALGQGPQFIFQYYREEENGRGNFPPRFSGLQFPNYSSELNVNALELDDSALYLCASSGDGPNQPQHFGDGTRLSIL.